These 27 T cell receptor beta chains were sequenced from one sample in a study of blood T cell repertoires in COVID-19. This table comes from immunoSEQ multiplex PCR, and its TCRdb copy is limited to in-frame clones, with some not included. Of about 70,000 clones in the sample, more than 75% were seen once. Sequencing was done on a sample of peripheral blood. The receptors here all came from a human donor in a cohort sampled during active COVID-19.

V gene TRBV7-8 combines with J gene TRBJ2-2; 7 bases align to TRBD1. The CDR3 is 16 residues long. Germline lookup yields CDR1 SGHVS and CDR2 FQNEAQ. V lost 5 bases to trimming and J lost 6 bases; unmatched junction nucleotides: 12. The CDR3 DNA sequence: TGTGCCAGCAGCAGAGGGACAGCGGCAGGGGCCGGGGAGCTGTTTTTT. Amino acids: CASSRGTAAGAGELFF.

J is TRBJ2-7 and V is TRBV5-6, with TRBD2 matching over 9 bases. Germline V lookup: CDR1 SGHDT, CDR2 YYEEEE. This CDR3 has 16 amino acids. With V trimmed by 3 bases and J by 2 bases, 9 bases remained unmatched. The CDR3: CASSSGTSLAPYEQYF. In DNA form, the CDR3 reads TGTGCCAGCAGCTCTGGGACTAGCTTGGCCCCCTACGAGCAGTACTTC.

The chain employs TRBV19 and TRBJ2-2, with a tentative D call TRBD1 (6 bases). Germline V gives CDR1 LNHDA, CDR2 SQIVND (reference sequence). This CDR3 region has 16 residues. V lost 4 bases and J 3 bases, leaving 15 bases between the germline ends. CDR3 DNA sequence: TGTGCCAGTAGTAACACCGGGACAACTGACACCGGGGAGCTGTTTTTT. Its protein is CASSNTGTTDTGELFF.

The count of this clone is one. The chain employs TRBV5-1 and TRBJ2-2; D not certain. The CDR3 is 15 amino acids. Per the germline V gene, CDR1 is SGHRS and CDR2 is YFSETQ. V was trimmed by 4 bases and J by 0 bases, leaving 10 bases between them. The DNA of the CDR3 is TGCGCCAGCAGCCTCCCTTCCTCGAACACCGGGGAGCTGTTTTTT. Protein sequence: CASSLPSSNTGELFF.

The rearrangement links TRBV5-1 to TRBJ2-3, with 8 nucleotides matching TRBD2. Trimming removed 2 bases from V and 0 bases from J; junction bases left unmatched: 8. Germline CDR1 is SGHRS and CDR2 is YFSETQ. CDR3 length: 17 residues. This CDR3 reads CASSFTRRGASTDTQYF. The CDR3, as DNA: TGCGCCAGCAGCTTTACGCGGCGGGGGGCTAGCACAGATACGCAGTATTTT.

The chain has TRBV18 and TRBJ2-1; the match to TRBD1 covers 7 bases. Per germline, CDR1 KGHSH and CDR2 LQKENI. The CDR3 covers 15 residues. Germline trimming cut 2 bases from V and 0 bases from J; bases unmatched to any gene: 1. The CDR3 DNA follows: TGTGCCAGCTCACCAGGGACAGTCTCCTACAATGAGCAGTTCTTC. Its translation: CASSPGTVSYNEQFF.

CDR3 nucleotides: TGTGCCAGCAGTCCTTTCGACAGGGGCGGGAACGAGCAGTACTTC. Protein sequence: CASSPFDRGGNEQYF. This chain connects TRBV11-1 to TRBJ2-7; 8 nucleotides agree with TRBD1. Germline V gene sequence: CDR1 SGHAT, CDR2 FQDESV (reference sequence). This CDR3 has 15 amino acids. V shed 6 bases and J 5 bases; nucleotides not matched to a gene: 12.

The CDR3 DNA reads as TGTGCCAGCAGCGTAAGGACAGACCAGCCCCAGCATTTT. Residues: CASSVRTDQPQHF. The rearrangement joins TRBV2 to TRBJ1-5, with a weak D call TRBD1 (6 bases). Trimming stripped 6 bases from V and 7 bases from J, with 13 bases between. Germline lookup yields CDR1 SNHLY and CDR2 FYNNEI. This CDR3 contains 13 residues.

The CDR3, as DNA: TGTGCCAGCAGCCCCCTGGGGCAGGATCGGCGAGAGACCCAGTACTTC. Protein: CASSPLGQDRRETQYF. The J gene is TRBJ2-5, the V gene TRBV9; TRBD1 is a possible D gene (5 bases). The V gene lost 4 bases and the J gene lost 4 bases, with 20 bases spanning the gap. The CDR3 covers 16 residues. Germline assignment: CDR1 SGDLS and CDR2 YYNGEE. Filled out from reference TRBV9 and TRBJ2-5, the complete variable domain reads DSGVTQTPKHLITATGQRVTLRCSPRSGDLSVYWYQQSLDQGLQFLIQYYNGEERAKGNILERFSAQQFPDLHSELNLSSLELGDSALYFCASSPLGQDRRETQYFGPGTRLLVL.

The chain carries TRBV3-1 (or the pseudogene TRBV3-2) and TRBJ2-7; no clear D gene. Germline V gene sequence: CDR1 LGHDT, CDR2 YNNKEL (reference sequence). Trimming shortened V by 1 base and J by 3 bases, and 4 bases separated the two germline ends. The CDR3 sequence is 12 residues long. The CDR3 bases are TGTGCCAGCAGCCAAGCTAGCTACGAGCAGTACTTC. Protein product: CASSQASYEQYF.

CDR3 protein: CASSLRVQETQYF. CDR3 nucleotides: TGTGCCAGCAGTTTGCGGGTCCAGGAGACCCAGTACTTC. This chain uses TRBV12-3 or TRBV12-4 with TRBJ2-5; a weak D match, TRBD2 (5 bases). The CDR3 extends over 13 amino acids. Trimming took off 3 bases at V and 5 bases at J, with 10 bases between the two ends.

In regard to this clone: The sample contains more than one DNA sequence encoding this CDR3. The genes are TRBV19 and TRBJ2-2, with D possibly being TRBD1 (5 bases). CDR3 size: 15 residues. Germline-derived CDR1 and CDR2 are LNHDA and SQIVND (reference sequence). V gave up 8 bases and J gave up 2 bases, with 15 bases separating them. CDR3 loop: CASRRGQGNTGELFF. The DNA of the CDR3 is TGTGCCAGTCGACGTGGGCAGGGAAACACCGGGGAGCTGTTTTTT.

This chain links TRBV2 with TRBJ2-7; tentative D call: TRBD1 (6 bases). The CDR3 runs 12 residues. V was cut by 5 bases and J by 3 bases, with 8 bases left in between. The V gene's germline CDR1 is SNHLY and CDR2 FYNNEI. The CDR3 bases are TGTGCCAGCAGTCTGACAGGCTACGAGCAGTACTTC. Encoded protein: CASSLTGYEQYF.

The chain joins TRBV11-1 to TRBJ2-5; 8 bases fit TRBD2. This CDR3 is built from 14 residues. The germline V gene encodes CDR1 SGHAT and CDR2 FQDESV (reference sequence). Trimming removed 0 bases from V and 4 bases from J; junction bases left unmatched: 1. This chain's CDR3 is CASSLAGGAETQYF. The CDR3 region has the DNA TGTGCCAGCAGCTTAGCCGGGGGGGCAGAGACCCAGTACTTC.

This sequence joins TRBV14 and TRBJ2-4, with 8 bases matching TRBD2. With V trimmed by 0 bases and J by 10 bases, 14 bases remained unmatched. Germline V gene sequence: CDR1 SGHDN, CDR2 FVKESK. The length of the CDR3 is 17 residues. In nucleotides, the CDR3 is TGTGCCAGCAGCCAAGATTGGGGCGGGGGGACAACCGATATTCAGTACTTC. It codes for CASSQDWGGGTTDIQYF. The entire variable domain, with the rest obtained from reference TRBV14 and TRBJ2-4, is as follows: EAGVTQFPSHSVIEKGQTVTLRCDPISGHDNLYWYRRVMGKEIKFLLHFVKESKQDESGMPNNRFLAERTGGTYSTLKVQPAELEDSGVYFCASSQDWGGGTTDIQYFGAGTRLSVL.

The chain links TRBV7-3 to TRBJ1-5; possibly TRBD1 for D (6 bases). CDR1 and CDR2 (germline): SGHTA, FQGTGA. V lost 2 bases and J lost 11, with 19 bases in between. The length of the CDR3 is 15 residues. In DNA, the CDR3 is TGTGCCAGCAGCTTATATCCCCAGGGGCTTGGGTCCCAGCATTTT. Its protein is CASSLYPQGLGSQHF.

The chain has TRBV7-8 and TRBJ1-2; D gene ambiguous. Trimming took 2 bases from V and 0 from J, leaving 7 bases between them. CDR1 and CDR2 (germline): SGHVS, FQNEAQ. CDR3 length: 14 amino acids. The CDR3 is CASSLMRANYGYTF. CDR3 coding DNA: TGTGCCAGCAGCTTAATGAGGGCTAACTATGGCTACACCTTC.

The sample holds one count of this clone. The chain couples TRBV19 to TRBJ1-2, with D perhaps matching TRBD1 (5 bases). Germline lookup yields CDR1 LNHDA and CDR2 SQIVND (reference sequence). CDR3 length: 14 amino acids. Trimming took 5 bases from V and 6 from J, leaving 16 bases between them. The CDR3 protein is CASSPWAGRDGYTF. The CDR3 nucleotides read TGTGCCAGTAGTCCCTGGGCGGGACGGGATGGCTACACCTTC. The whole variable domain, filled in from reference TRBV19 and TRBJ1-2, reads DGGITQSPKYLFRKEGQNVTLSCEQNLNHDAMYWYRQDPGQGLRLIYYSQIVNDFQKGDIAEGYSVSREKKESFPLTVTSAQKNPTAFYLCASSPWAGRDGYTFGSGTRLTVV.

V usage is TRBV5-1 and J usage is TRBJ2-7, with 8 positions matching TRBD1. With 0 bases clipped from V and 5 bases from J, the junction kept 7 bases outside the gene matches. Germline CDR1 is SGHRS and CDR2 is YFSETQ. The CDR3 is 15 residues long. The CDR3 is CASSLGTGGTHEQYF. The CDR3 DNA sequence: TGCGCCAGCAGCTTGGGTACAGGGGGTACGCACGAGCAGTACTTC. Looking up the rest from reference TRBV5-1 and TRBJ2-7 gives the full variable domain: KAGVTQTPRYLIKTRGQQVTLSCSPISGHRSVSWYQQTPGQGLQFLFEYFSETQRNKGNFPGRFSGRQFSNSRSEMNVSTLELGDSALYLCASSLGTGGTHEQYFGPGTRLTVT.

CDR3 region: CASSLEGSPNQPQHF. Here the CDR3 DNA reads TGTGCCAGCAGCTTAGAGGGGTCTCCCAATCAGCCCCAGCATTTT. The rearrangement uses TRBV7-2 and TRBJ1-5, with a possible D match to TRBD1 (5 bases). Germline V lookup: CDR1 SGHTA, CDR2 FQGNSA. The CDR3 has 15 amino acids. V was trimmed by 1 base and J by 3 bases, leaving 10 bases between them.

The V gene is TRBV11-2, the J gene TRBJ1-2; D is unresolved. The ends were cut back, 2 bases at V and 5 bases at J, with 9 bases in the middle. This CDR3 comprises 13 residues. CDR1 SGHAT and CDR2 FQNNGV come from the germline V gene. The CDR3 nucleotides read TGTGCCAGCAGCTTACAGGCAGGTTATGGCTACACCTTC. Translation: CASSLQAGYGYTF. Supplemented by reference TRBV11-2 and TRBJ1-2, the full variable domain reads EAGVAQSPRYKIIEKRQSVAFWCNPISGHATLYWYQQILGQGPKLLIQFQNNGVVDDSQLPKDRFSAERLKGVDSTLKIQPAKLEDSAVYLCASSLQAGYGYTFGSGTRLTVV.

The chain has TRBV7-9 and TRBJ1-3; unclear D gene. V lost 5 bases, J lost 0 bases, and 11 bases lay in between. CDR1 and CDR2 (germline): SEHNR, FQNEAQ (reference sequence). The length of the CDR3 is 15 residues. The CDR3 DNA reads as TGTGCCAGCAGCCCGATTCGGGGCTCTGGAAACACCATATATTTT. Its translation is CASSPIRGSGNTIYF.

The chain is built from TRBV5-4 and TRBJ2-1; the D gene is possibly TRBD2 (5 bases). Germline CDR1 SGHNT, CDR2 YYREEE (reference sequence). The CDR3 spans 13 residues. Trimming took off 1 base at V and 8 bases at J, with 10 bases between the two ends. CDR3 sequence: CASSLWSGDEQFF. For the CDR3, the DNA is TGTGCCAGCAGCTTGTGGTCCGGGGATGAGCAGTTCTTC.

CDR3 bases: TGTGCCAGCAGAATGGACAGGGGTAATTCACCCCTCCACTTT. Protein sequence: CASRMDRGNSPLHF. The V and J genes are TRBV5-4 and TRBJ1-6; TRBD1 agrees at 9 bases. With 5 bases clipped from V and 6 bases from J, the junction kept 3 bases outside the gene matches. Germline V gene lookup returns CDR1 SGHNT and CDR2 YYREEE (reference sequence). This CDR3 region has 14 residues.

The V and J genes are TRBV23-1 and TRBJ1-5; 11 nucleotides align to TRBD1. TRBV23-1 has ORF status, its function being uncertain. The CDR3 sequence is 15 residues long. The V gene end was trimmed by 6 bases and the J gene end by 5 bases; junction bases not matched to a gene: 6. CDR3 region: CASRDRGRKDQPQHF. The CDR3 bases are TGCGCCAGCAGGGACAGGGGGCGGAAGGATCAGCCCCAGCATTTT.

The chain has TRBV12-1 and TRBJ2-1; the listed D gene, TRBD2, was not tested against the DNA. TRBV12-1 is listed as a pseudogene. The CDR3 has 11 amino acids. The CDR3 DNA is TGTGCCAGCAGGCTCCGTCGGGAGCAGTTCTTC. Amino acids: CASRLRREQFF.

The gene calls are TRBV3-1 (or the pseudogene TRBV3-2) and TRBJ2-2; no reliable D call. The CDR3 length is 16 residues. The V end lost 1 base, the J end lost 3 bases, and 12 bases lay between the germline ends. The germline V gene has CDR1 LGHDT and CDR2 YNNKEL (reference sequence). The CDR3 reads CASSQGRVVDTGELFF. In nucleotides, the CDR3 is TGTGCCAGCAGCCAAGGCCGCGTGGTCGACACCGGGGAGCTGTTTTTT.